These T cell receptor beta chains were read from a single sample in a study of early T cells in non-severe SARS-CoV-2 infection. TCRdb ran MiXCR on the 5' RACE reads and lists one entry per CDR3 protein. The table has more than 35,000 distinct CDR3 sequences, roughly 4.8% seen once. Sequences were obtained from whole blood. The receptor source for this set is an adult who was a healthcare worker with PCR-confirmed SARS-CoV-2 infection or an uninfected control (not recorded which). Each CDR3 is given with its conserved first and last residue. The D gene is left open where the match is weak. For some rows the clone size is stated as once, few or many, or as a class when expanded; others skip it.

D gene,J gene,V gene,clone size,CDR3 protein,CDR3 DNA
TRBD1,TRBJ1-6,TRBV7-2,many,CASSPGQVSPLHF,TGTGCCAGCAGCCCTGGACAGGTCTCACCCCTCCACTTT
NA,TRBJ1-1,TRBV5-1,NA,CASRAGVNTEAFF,TGCGCCAGCAGGGCAGGCGTGAACACTGAAGCTTTCTTT
NA,TRBJ1-1,TRBV5-6,many,CASSPQTENTEAFF,TGTGCCAGCAGCCCCCAGACAGAGAACACTGAAGCTTTCTTT
TRBD2,TRBJ2-1,TRBV12-3/TRBV12-4,many,CASRGLAGRTEQFF,TGTGCCAGCAGGGGACTAGCGGGGCGTACTGAGCAGTTCTTC
NA,TRBJ1-2,TRBV27,many,CASSLGTAPGEGYTF,TGTGCCAGCAGTCTTGGGACGGCCCCTGGGGAAGGCTACACCTTC
NA,TRBJ2-3,TRBV29-1,many,CSAVGGGTDTQYF,TGCAGCGCCGTAGGGGGGGGCACAGATACGCAGTATTTT
TRBD2,TRBJ2-5,TRBV19,many,CASSTWTSGEETQYF,TGTGCCAGTAGTACCTGGACTAGCGGGGAAGAGACCCAGTACTTC
NA,TRBJ1-4,TRBV18,few,CASSRRGGSLEKLFF,TGTGCCAGCTCACGCAGGGGAGGGAGTCTCGAAAAACTGTTTTTT
TRBD2,TRBJ2-1,TRBV7-2,many,CASSRGLAREQFF,TGTGCCAGCAGCCGAGGACTAGCCAGGGAGCAGTTCTTC
TRBD2,TRBJ2-1,TRBV12-5,many,CASRPSGGFNEQFF,TGTGCTAGTCGCCCTAGCGGGGGTTTCAATGAGCAGTTCTTC
TRBD1,TRBJ1-4,TRBV15,many,CATSRDAGQGNEKLFF,TGTGCCACCAGCAGAGATGCGGGACAGGGCAATGAAAAACTGTTTTTT
TRBD2,TRBJ2-1,TRBV7-9,NA,CASSFGLAGGYNEQFF,TGTGCCAGCAGCTTTGGACTAGCGGGGGGCTACAATGAGCAGTTCTTC
TRBD1,TRBJ1-2,TRBV5-4,many,CASSEGQGLYGYTF,TGTGCCAGCAGCGAGGGACAGGGTTTATATGGCTACACCTTC
TRBD2,TRBJ2-1,TRBV19,medium-sized,CASSISGSYNEQFF,TGTGCCAGTAGTATTAGCGGGTCCTACAATGAGCAGTTCTTC
NA,TRBJ2-4,TRBV7-9,few,CASSNSESKNIQYF,TGTGCCAGCAGCAATAGCGAGTCCAAAAACATTCAGTACTTC
NA,TRBJ2-4,TRBV11-2,few,CASSLGQSQYF,TGTGCCAGCAGCTTAGGACAGTCCCAATACTTC
TRBD1,TRBJ1-2,TRBV12-3/TRBV12-4,medium-sized,CASRSQGDVYGYTF,TGTGCCAGCAGGTCCCAGGGGGACGTCTATGGCTACACCTTC
NA,TRBJ1-5,TRBV5-5,many,CASSLGHLQPQHF,TGTGCCAGCAGCTTGGGACATTTACAGCCCCAGCATTTT
NA,TRBJ1-2,TRBV5-4,NA,CASSLQGGYGYTF,TGTGCCAGCAGCTTACAGGGTGGCTATGGCTACACCTTC
TRBD1,TRBJ2-3,TRBV6-1,NA,CASSEATGRGSTDTQYF,TGTGCCAGCAGTGAAGCGACAGGGCGTGGAAGCACAGATACGCAGTATTTT
NA,TRBJ2-3,TRBV7-7,few,CASSLDWATRDTQYF,TGTGCCAGCAGCTTAGACTGGGCGACAAGAGATACGCAGTATTTT
NA,TRBJ2-3,TRBV29-1,many,CSVLYSDTQYF,TGCAGCGTTCTCTACTCAGATACGCAGTATTTT
NA,TRBJ2-3,TRBV9,NA,CASSRSSFTDTQYF,TGTGCCAGCAGTAGGAGCTCTTTCACAGATACGCAGTATTTT
NA,TRBJ1-4,TRBV30,few,CAWRRTYATNEKLFF,TGTGCCTGGAGGAGGACTTACGCAACTAATGAAAAACTGTTTTTT
TRBD1,TRBJ1-1,TRBV6-6,few,CASSSIGTGANTEAFF,TGTGCCAGCAGTTCCATCGGGACAGGGGCTAACACTGAAGCTTTCTTT
TRBD1,TRBJ1-5,TRBV20-1,many,CSAIGQGGQPQHF,TGCAGTGCTATCGGACAGGGCGGTCAGCCCCAGCATTTT
TRBD1,TRBJ2-7,TRBV28,many,CASKDRESYEQYF,TGTGCCAGCAAGGACAGGGAATCCTACGAGCAGTACTTC
TRBD1,TRBJ2-2,TRBV7-2,NA,CASSTLKYRGLTGELFF,TGTGCCAGCAGCACCCTTAAATACAGGGGCCTCACCGGGGAGCTGTTTTTT
NA,TRBJ1-2,TRBV20-1,many,CSASRDGYTF,TGCAGTGCTAGCAGGGACGGCTACACCTTC
NA,TRBJ1-2,TRBV12-3/TRBV12-4,NA,CASSLQVVDGYTF,TGTGCCAGCAGTTTACAGGTGGTGGATGGCTACACCTTC
NA,TRBJ1-2,TRBV9,many,CASSVFATGAIYGYTF,TGTGCCAGCAGCGTATTCGCGACCGGAGCTATCTATGGCTACACCTTC
TRBD1,TRBJ1-1,TRBV7-9,many,CASSPRAGGTEAFF,TGTGCCAGCAGCCCCAGGGCAGGGGGAACTGAAGCTTTCTTT
NA,TRBJ2-3,TRBV29-1,many,CSVEPHPDTQYF,TGCAGCGTTGAACCCCACCCAGATACGCAGTATTTT
TRBD1,TRBJ1-1,TRBV7-3,few,CASSSGQATEAFF,TGTGCCAGCAGCTCGGGACAGGCGACTGAAGCTTTCTTT
TRBD2,TRBJ2-6,TRBV6-2/TRBV6-3,many,CASSKGLAGGPGANVLTF,TGTGCCAGCAGTAAAGGACTAGCGGGGGGGCCAGGGGCCAACGTCCTGACTTTC
NA,TRBJ1-2,TRBV30,many,CAWRWGPHLYTF,TGTGCCTGGAGGTGGGGCCCTCACCTCTACACCTTC
NA,TRBJ2-3,TRBV5-4,many,CASSLRLGKDTQYF,TGTGCCAGCAGCTTGCGACTAGGGAAAGATACGCAGTATTTT
NA,TRBJ2-3,TRBV5-8,many,CASSYKAVGDTQYF,TGTGCCAGCAGCTACAAGGCCGTAGGGGATACGCAGTATTTT
TRBD2,TRBJ2-4,TRBV20-1,many,CSARSGASILAKNIQYF,TGCAGTGCCAGAAGCGGGGCCTCGATTTTAGCCAAAAACATTCAGTACTTC
NA,TRBJ1-1,TRBV20-1,many,CSAKNSRMNTEAFF,TGCAGTGCTAAGAACAGTCGCATGAACACTGAAGCTTTCTTT
TRBD1,TRBJ1-2,TRBV12-3/TRBV12-4,many,CASRPGTGLFGYTF,TGTGCCAGCAGGCCCGGGACAGGGCTTTTTGGCTACACCTTC
NA,TRBJ1-1,TRBV7-9,many,CASRTTGKSEPFF,TGTGCCAGCCGGACCACAGGGAAAAGTGAACCTTTCTTT
NA,TRBJ2-7,TRBV30,few,CAWKFGPVQDEQYF,TGTGCCTGGAAGTTCGGCCCCGTGCAGGACGAGCAGTACTTC
NA,TRBJ1-1,TRBV9,many,CASSGGGLLNTEAFF,TGTGCCAGCAGCGGCGGGGGATTGTTGAACACTGAAGCTTTCTTT
NA,TRBJ1-6,TRBV7-2,many,CASSLVSYNSPLHF,TGTGCCAGCAGCTTAGTCTCCTATAATTCACCCCTCCACTTT
TRBD1,TRBJ1-6,TRBV3-1,many,CASSQGRQGLEGTPLHF,TGTGCCAGCAGCCAAGGGCGACAGGGGTTAGAAGGGACACCCCTCCACTTT
NA,TRBJ2-3,TRBV4-1,many,CASSQAARVLTDTQYF,TGCGCCAGCAGCCAAGCGGCCAGGGTTTTAACAGATACGCAGTATTTT
NA,TRBJ2-3,TRBV19,few,CASSQGPSTDTQYF,TGTGCCAGTAGTCAAGGGCCCAGCACAGATACGCAGTATTTT
TRBD2,TRBJ2-1,TRBV6-2/TRBV6-3,medium-sized,CASSLSSGGTQFF,TGTGCCAGCAGTTTGAGTAGCGGGGGAACGCAGTTCTTC